This is a list of T cell receptor beta chains from one sample in a study of tumor and adjacent non-tumor tissue in lung cancer. TCRdb itself ran the multiplex PCR reads through MiXCR, one entry per CDR3 protein. The table records under 140,000 distinct CDR3 sequences, approximately 80% of them present only once. The sample taken for sequencing was lung tumor tissue. The receptors were sampled from a man between 70 and 80 years old with non-small cell lung cancer. Both conserved end residues are part of each CDR3. A D gene is named only where the DNA matches it firmly. Some rows have no size entry. The others give once, few or many, or a class for an expanded clone.

len	d_gene	abundance	v_gene	j_gene	CDR3aa	CDR3nt
13	NA	NA	TRBV20-1	TRBJ1-6	CSAASGYNSPLNF	TGCAGTGCTGCCTCTGGCTATAATTCACCCCTAAACTTT
15	NA	NA	TRBV5-4	TRBJ2-1	CANSFSSQMSYERFF	TGTGCCAACAGCTTTTCATCCCAGATGAGCTATGAGCGGTTCTTC
14	NA	NA	TRBV12-3/TRBV12-4	TRBJ2-5	CASSIVSGQETQYF	TGTGCCAGCAGTATTGTGTCAGGCCAAGAGACCCAGTACTTC
15	NA	NA	TRBV6-1	TRBJ1-5	CASSDWGVWHQPQHF	TGTGCCAGTAGTGATTGGGGGGTATGGCATCAGCCCCAGCATTTT
13	NA	many	TRBV6-2/TRBV6-3	TRBJ2-1	CASSSRVRNEQFF	TGTGCCAGCAGTTCGAGGGTACGCAATGAGCAGTTCTTC
15	NA	NA	TRBV11-2	TRBJ1-6	CASSSRTDENSPLHF	TGTGCCAGTAGCTCAAGGACGGATGAGAATTCACCCCTCCACTTT
18	NA	NA	TRBV7-8	TRBJ2-3	CASGIHTDGGPNTDTQYF	TGTGCCAGCGGCATACACACCGATGGGGGACCGAACACAGATACGCAATATTTT
14	NA	NA	TRBV11-2	TRBJ2-2	CASKQTVSTRELFF	TGTGCCAGCAAACAGACAGTAAGCACCAGGGAGCTGTTTTTT
12	NA	NA	TRBV5-6	TRBJ1-5	CARSVGRQPQHF	TGTGCGAGGAGCGTGGGGAGACAGCCCCAGCATTTT
13	TRBD2	once	TRBV10-2	TRBJ2-7	CASSGTSGCEQYF	TGCGCCAGCAGTGGGACTAGCGGGTGCGAGCAGTACTTC
16	TRBD2	once	TRBV13	TRBJ2-3	CANSLWAAGFVDTQYF	TGTGCCAACAGTCTCTGGGCAGCGGGGTTCGTGGATACGCAGTATTTT
13	NA	NA	TRBV29-1	TRBJ2-5	CSVVDCSRGTQYF	TGCAGCGTTGTCGACTGTTCTCGAGGTACCCAATACTTC
14	TRBD1	NA	TRBV6-6	TRBJ2-7	CVSNSNRGSYEQYF	TGTGTCAGCAATTCTAACAGGGGATCCTACGAGCAGTACTTC
13	NA	NA	TRBV11-2	TRBJ2-3	CATSSLSTDTQYF	TGTGCCACGTCTAGTCTGAGCACAGATACACAGTATTTT
15	NA	NA	TRBV11-3	TRBJ2-7	CASSLDMSGSDEQYF	TGTGCCAGCAGCTTAGATATGAGTGGGAGCGACGAGCAGTACTTC
16	TRBD2	many	TRBV5-1	TRBJ2-3	CASSPQTSGGADTQYF	TGCGCCAGCAGCCCCCAGACTAGCGGGGGCGCAGATACGCAGTATTTT
14	NA	NA	TRBV11-2	TRBJ2-5	CASSLTPRKEAQYF	TGTGCCAGCAGCTTAACCCCTAGGAAAGAGGCCCAGTACTTC
13	TRBD1	NA	TRBV20-1	TRBJ2-7	CGSYPGGGGEQYF	TGCGGATCTTACCCAGGGGGCGGTGGCGAGCAGTACTTC
15	TRBD2	few	TRBV11-2	TRBJ2-2	CASGPLAGGTGELFF	TGTGCCAGCGGCCCCCTAGCGGGGGGGACTGGGGAGTTGTTTTTT
12	NA	NA	TRBV7-9	TRBJ1-2	CASIQVCVGYTF	TGTGCCAGCATCCAAGTCTGTGTGGGCTACACCTTC
16	NA	NA	TRBV19	TRBJ2-5	CASSRREPRNIDVQYF	TGTGCCAGTAGTAGGAGGGAACCAAGAAACATAGACGTCCAGTACTTC
14	NA	NA	TRBV21-1	TRBJ2-2	CDRQTGGDTGELFF	TGTGACAGGCAGACAGGGGGCGACACCGGGGAGCTGTTTTTT
18	TRBD2	once	TRBV6-5	TRBJ2-7	CTSSYQPSGSTGSYEQYF	TGTACTAGCAGTTACCAACCAAGCGGGAGTACCGGGTCCTACGAGCAGTACTTC
14	TRBD1	NA	TRBV12-3/TRBV12-4	TRBJ1-4	CARSLVQGNEKLFF	TGTGCCAGGAGTTTAGTACAGGGGAATGAAAAACTGTTTTTT
13	NA	NA	TRBV13	TRBJ2-7	CPSSSTRGDEHYF	TGTCCCAGCAGCTCAACCAGGGGGGACGAGCACTACTTC